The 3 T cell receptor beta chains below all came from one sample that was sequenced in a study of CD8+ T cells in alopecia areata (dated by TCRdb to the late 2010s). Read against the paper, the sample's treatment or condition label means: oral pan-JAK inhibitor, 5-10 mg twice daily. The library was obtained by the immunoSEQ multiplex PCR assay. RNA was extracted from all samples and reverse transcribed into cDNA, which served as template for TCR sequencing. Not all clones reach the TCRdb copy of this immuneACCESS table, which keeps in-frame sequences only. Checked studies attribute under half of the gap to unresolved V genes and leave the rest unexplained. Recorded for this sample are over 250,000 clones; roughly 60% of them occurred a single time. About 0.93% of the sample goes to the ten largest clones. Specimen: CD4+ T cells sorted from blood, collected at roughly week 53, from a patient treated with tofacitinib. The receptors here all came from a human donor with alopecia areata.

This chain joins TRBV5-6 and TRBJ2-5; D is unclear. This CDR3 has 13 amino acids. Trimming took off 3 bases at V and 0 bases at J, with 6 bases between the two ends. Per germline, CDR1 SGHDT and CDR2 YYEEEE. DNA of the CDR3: TGTGCCAGCAGCTCGACGGACCAAGAGACCCAGTACTTC. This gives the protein CASSSTDQETQYF.

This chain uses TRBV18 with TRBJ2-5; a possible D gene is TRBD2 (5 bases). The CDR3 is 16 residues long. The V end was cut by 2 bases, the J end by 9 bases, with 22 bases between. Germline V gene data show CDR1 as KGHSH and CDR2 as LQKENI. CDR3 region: CASSPFSTNSPGAQYF. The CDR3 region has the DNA TGTGCCAGCTCACCATTTTCGACCAATTCCCCCGGGGCCCAGTACTTC.

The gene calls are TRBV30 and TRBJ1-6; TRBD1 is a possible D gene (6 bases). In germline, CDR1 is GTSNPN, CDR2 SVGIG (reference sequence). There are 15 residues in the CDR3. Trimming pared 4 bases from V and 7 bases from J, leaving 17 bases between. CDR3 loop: CAWTLGGAENSPLHF. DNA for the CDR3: TGTGCCTGGACCCTGGGGGGCGCGGAGAATTCACCCCTCCACTTT.